This entry concerns a single T cell receptor beta chain. Its cognate antigen is unknown. V dropped 3 bases and J dropped 5; count of bases not matched to a gene: 9. The CDR3 loop spans 15 amino acids. Germline CDR1 GTSNPN, CDR2 SVGIG (reference sequence). The PCR made use of 60 Vbeta and 13 Jbeta primers. Generated by immunoSEQ multiplex PCR, the TCRdb table keeps only in-frame clones and is missing some. Of some 100,000 clones detected, 76% appear once; the ten largest clones hold around 3.8%. The source of the sample is a study of cytomegalovirus exposure and HLA in healthy donors. The study, taken as a whole, reports: V- and J-gene trimming in TCR beta was tied to a missense DCLRE1C variant by an analysis performed later.

This sequence was found in a woman between 45 and 60 years old in good health and CMV-seropositive. V gene TRBV30 combines with J gene TRBJ1-2, with 10 bases matching TRBD1. The sequenced material came from PBMCs. The CDR3 protein is CAWSHHGTGVYGYTF. CDR3 coding DNA: TGTGCCTGGAGCCATCATGGGACAGGGGTATATGGCTACACCTTC.